The present T cell receptor (beta chain) was sequenced within a study of T cell responses to AZD1222 COVID-19 vaccine. Clones were sequenced by immunoSEQ multiplex PCR, and TCRdb holds only the in-frame ones, with some missing. The sample carries roughly 77,000 clones, approximately 92% recorded once. The sequences come from peripheral blood, collected 28 days after the second AZD1222 dose. The sequence was obtained from an adult who received the AZD1222 COVID-19 vaccine.

The DNA of the CDR3 is TGTGCCAGCAGTCCAACCGGGACAGAAAAAACCTATGGCTACACCTTC. Translated: CASSPTGTEKTYGYTF. The V and J genes are TRBV27 and TRBJ1-2; 7 nucleotides align to TRBD1. The CDR3 covers 16 residues. Germline values: CDR1 MNHEY, CDR2 SMNVEV (reference sequence). V lost 5 bases and J lost 4; bases outside the gene matches: 13.